The 3 T cell receptor beta chains below were found in one sample sequenced in a study of CXCR3-negative and CXCR3-positive naive CD8 T cells. Study findings and constraints: TRB CDR3s were more hydrophobic in CXCR3-positive than in CXCR3-negative naive cells.

The study made its TRB cDNA libraries by 5' RACE, adding UMI labels. TCRdb reworked the 5' RACE reads into one entry per CDR3 protein, no DNA. Its table records around 110,000 distinct CDR3 sequences. Their specific antigens are unknown. The sequenced sample was naive CXCR3+ CD8+ T cells from blood. Subset given: CD45RO-CCR7+CD27+CD95- naive CD8+ T cells expressing CXCR3 (TNR3+). These receptors came from a human donor in good health. Some clones in this sample may be carry-over from other donors' samples.

V and J are TRBV29-1 and TRBJ2-7; the TCRdb call, TRBD1, lacks DNA for checking. This CDR3 is built from 11 residues. Germline CDR1 is SQVTM and CDR2 is ANQGSEA. CDR3 protein: CSGGQGYEQYF.

This chain connects TRBV4-1 to TRBJ2-5; the D call of TRBD1 rests on TCRdb alone, since no DNA is present to check it. The CDR3 contains 16 residues. Germline-derived CDR1 and CDR2 are MGHRA and YSYEKL. This CDR3 is CASSQVQGARGETQYF.

The chain uses TRBV7-6 and TRBJ2-5; absent DNA, TCRdb's TRBD1 call cannot be checked. CDR1 SGHVS and CDR2 FNYEAQ come from the germline V gene. The CDR3 is 14 amino acids. CDR3 loop: CASSPRTGGETQYF.